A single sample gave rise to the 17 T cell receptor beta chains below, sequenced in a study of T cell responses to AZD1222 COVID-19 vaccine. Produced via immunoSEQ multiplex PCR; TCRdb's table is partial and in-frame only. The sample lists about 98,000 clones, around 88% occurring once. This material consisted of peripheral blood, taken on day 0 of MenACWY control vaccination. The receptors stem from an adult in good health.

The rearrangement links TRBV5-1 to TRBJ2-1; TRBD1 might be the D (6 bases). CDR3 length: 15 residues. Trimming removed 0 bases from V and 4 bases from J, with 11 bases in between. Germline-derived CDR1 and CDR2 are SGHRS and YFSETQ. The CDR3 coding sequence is TGCGCCAGCAGCTTGGGGGGGACAAGTTACAATGAGCAGTTCTTC. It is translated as CASSLGGTSYNEQFF.

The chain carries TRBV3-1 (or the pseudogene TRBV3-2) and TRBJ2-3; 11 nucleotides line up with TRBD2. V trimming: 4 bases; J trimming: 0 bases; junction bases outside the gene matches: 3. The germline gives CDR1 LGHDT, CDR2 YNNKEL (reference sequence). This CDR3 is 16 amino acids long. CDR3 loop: CASSRLAGYSTDTQYF. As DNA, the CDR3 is TGTGCCAGCAGCCGACTAGCGGGGTATAGCACAGATACGCAGTATTTT.

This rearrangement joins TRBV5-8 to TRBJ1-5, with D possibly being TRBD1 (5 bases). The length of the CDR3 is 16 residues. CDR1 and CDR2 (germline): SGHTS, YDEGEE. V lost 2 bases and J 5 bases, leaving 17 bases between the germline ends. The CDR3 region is CASSLYDGAGHQPQHF. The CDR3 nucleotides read TGTGCCAGCAGCTTATACGACGGGGCAGGACATCAGCCCCAGCATTTT.

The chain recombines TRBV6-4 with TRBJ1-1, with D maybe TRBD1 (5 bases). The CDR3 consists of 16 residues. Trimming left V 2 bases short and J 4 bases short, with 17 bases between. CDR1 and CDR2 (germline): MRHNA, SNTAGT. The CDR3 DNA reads TGTGCCAGCAGTGACGATTACGGCAGGGATTTCACTGAAGCTTTCTTT. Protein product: CASSDDYGRDFTEAFF.

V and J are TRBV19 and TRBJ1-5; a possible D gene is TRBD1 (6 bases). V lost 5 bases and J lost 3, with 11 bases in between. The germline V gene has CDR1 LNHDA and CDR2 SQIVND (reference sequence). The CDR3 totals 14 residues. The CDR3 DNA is TGTGCCAGTAGTTCAAGGGACATCAATCAGCCCCAGCATTTT. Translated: CASSSRDINQPQHF.

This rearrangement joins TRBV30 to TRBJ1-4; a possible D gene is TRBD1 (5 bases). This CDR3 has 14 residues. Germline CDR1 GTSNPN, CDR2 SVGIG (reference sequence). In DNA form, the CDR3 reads TGTGCGTTACAGGACCGGTCAACTAATGAAAAACTGTTTTTT. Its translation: CALQDRSTNEKLFF.

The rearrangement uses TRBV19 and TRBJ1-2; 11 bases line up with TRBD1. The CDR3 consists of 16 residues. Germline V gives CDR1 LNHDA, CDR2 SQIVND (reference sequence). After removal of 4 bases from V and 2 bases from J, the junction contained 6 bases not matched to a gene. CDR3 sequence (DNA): TGTGCCAGTAGTACCCCTCGGACAGGGGGCAACTATGGCTACACCTTC. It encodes CASSTPRTGGNYGYTF.

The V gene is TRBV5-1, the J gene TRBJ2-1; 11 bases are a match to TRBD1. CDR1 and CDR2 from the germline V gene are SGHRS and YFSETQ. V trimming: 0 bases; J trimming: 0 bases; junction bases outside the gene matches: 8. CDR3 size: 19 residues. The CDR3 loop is CASSLGTGGSRSSYNEQFF. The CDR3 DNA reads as TGCGCCAGCAGCTTGGGGACAGGGGGCTCCAGGAGCTCCTACAATGAGCAGTTCTTC.

For the CDR3, the DNA is TGTGCCAGCAGTCAATTTAGGGACACTGAAGCTTTCTTT. Residues: CASSQFRDTEAFF. J is TRBJ1-1 and V is TRBV12-3 or TRBV12-4; D call uncertain. V lost 5 bases and J 3 bases, leaving 10 bases between the germline ends. The CDR3 runs 13 residues.

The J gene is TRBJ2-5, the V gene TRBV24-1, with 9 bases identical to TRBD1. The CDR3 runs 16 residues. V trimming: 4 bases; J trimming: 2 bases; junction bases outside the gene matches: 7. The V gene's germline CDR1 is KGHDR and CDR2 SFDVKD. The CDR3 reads CATSDSTGGGQETQYF. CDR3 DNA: TGTGCCACCAGTGACTCGACAGGGGGGGGACAAGAGACCCAGTACTTC.

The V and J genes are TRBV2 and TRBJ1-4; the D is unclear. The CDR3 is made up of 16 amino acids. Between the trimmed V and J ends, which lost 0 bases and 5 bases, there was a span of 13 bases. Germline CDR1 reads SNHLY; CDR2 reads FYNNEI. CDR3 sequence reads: CASSEAETRTNEKLFF. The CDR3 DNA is TGTGCCAGCAGTGAAGCCGAGACACGCACAAATGAAAAACTGTTTTTT.

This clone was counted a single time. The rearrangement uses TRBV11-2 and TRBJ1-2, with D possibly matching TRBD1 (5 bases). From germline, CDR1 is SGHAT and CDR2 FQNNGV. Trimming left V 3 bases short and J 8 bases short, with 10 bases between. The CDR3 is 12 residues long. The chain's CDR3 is CASSLGRGGYTF. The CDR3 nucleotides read TGTGCCAGCAGCTTGGGCCGGGGCGGCTACACCTTC.

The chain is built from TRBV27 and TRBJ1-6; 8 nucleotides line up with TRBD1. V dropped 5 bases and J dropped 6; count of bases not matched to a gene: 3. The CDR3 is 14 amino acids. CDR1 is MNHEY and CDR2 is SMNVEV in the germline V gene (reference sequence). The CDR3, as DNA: TGTGCCAGCAGTGTCAGGGGGCTTAATTCACCCCTCCACTTT. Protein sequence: CASSVRGLNSPLHF.

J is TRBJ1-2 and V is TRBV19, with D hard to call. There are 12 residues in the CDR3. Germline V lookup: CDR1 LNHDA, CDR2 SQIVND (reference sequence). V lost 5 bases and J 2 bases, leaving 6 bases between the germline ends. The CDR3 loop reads CASSRQNYGYTF. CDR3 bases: TGTGCCAGTAGTCGCCAGAACTATGGCTACACCTTC.

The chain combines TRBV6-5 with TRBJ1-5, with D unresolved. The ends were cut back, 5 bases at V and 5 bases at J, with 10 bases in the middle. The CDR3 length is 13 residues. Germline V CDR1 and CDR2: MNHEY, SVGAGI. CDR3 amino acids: CASSTYVDQPQHF. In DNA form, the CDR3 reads TGTGCCAGCAGTACCTACGTCGATCAGCCCCAGCATTTT.

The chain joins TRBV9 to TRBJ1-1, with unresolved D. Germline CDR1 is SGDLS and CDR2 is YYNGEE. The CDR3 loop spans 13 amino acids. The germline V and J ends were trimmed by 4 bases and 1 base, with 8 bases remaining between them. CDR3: CASSFNPNTEAFF. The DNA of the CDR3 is TGTGCCAGCAGCTTTAACCCGAACACTGAAGCTTTCTTT. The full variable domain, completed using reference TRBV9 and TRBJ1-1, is DSGVTQTPKHLITATGQRVTLRCSPRSGDLSVYWYQQSLDQGLQFLIQYYNGEERAKGNILERFSAQQFPDLHSELNLSSLELGDSALYFCASSFNPNTEAFFGQGTRLTVV.

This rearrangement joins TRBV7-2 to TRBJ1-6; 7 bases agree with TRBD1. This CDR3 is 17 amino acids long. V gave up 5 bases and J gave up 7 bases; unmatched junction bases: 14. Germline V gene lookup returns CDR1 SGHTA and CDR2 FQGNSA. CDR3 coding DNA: TGTGCCAGCAGCCGTGATATCAGACAGGGTGGAAATTCACCCCTCCACTTT. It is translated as CASSRDIRQGGNSPLHF.